The subject of this entry is one T cell receptor beta chain. Different DNA sequences within this sample yield the same CDR3. This entry belongs to a study of blood T cell repertoires in COVID-19. The CDR3 covers 15 residues. V gave up 0 bases and J gave up 2 bases; unmatched junction bases: 0. Germline CDR1 reads ENHRY; CDR2 reads SYGVKD. TCRdb's table, derived via immunoSEQ multiplex PCR, lists solely in-frame clones and lacks some. Among 310,000 or so clones listed, under 90% were seen once. Study members were between about 18 and 100 years old and lived in around 24 US regions. This rearrangement joins TRBV10-3 to TRBJ1-5; 8 bases align to TRBD1. The sample comprised PBMCs or T cells enriched from blood (not recorded which). This receptor was taken from a woman aged 18-29 years who had recovered from COVID-19. This CDR3 reads CAISESDRGNQPQHF. The DNA for the CDR3 is TGTGCCATCAGTGAGTCGGACAGGGGCAATCAGCCCCAGCATTTT.